Below are 25 T cell receptor beta chains sequenced from a single sample in a study of OX40 agonist ivuxolimab in advanced cancers. Some clones are missing from TCRdb's copy, which holds only in-frame ones; the method was immunoSEQ multiplex PCR. The data show 70,000 or so clones, around 93% seen once. This specimen was CD4+ or CD8+ T cells sorted from blood, taken in a trial of the OX40 agonist ivuxolimab. These receptors originate from an adult with an advanced solid tumor such as melanoma, head and neck, liver or kidney cancer.

The V call is TRBV27, the J call TRBJ2-7; TRBD2 agrees at 7 bases. CDR1 MNHEY and CDR2 SMNVEV come from the germline V gene (reference sequence). Trimming at V came to 8 bases and at J to 6 bases, leaving 4 bases not matched to a gene. The CDR3 runs to 11 residues. Written as DNA, the CDR3 is TGTGCCAGCCAGACTAGCAGCGAGCAGTACTTC. Amino acids: CASQTSSEQYF.

This chain uses TRBV7-9 with TRBJ2-1, with D tentatively TRBD2 (6 bases). The CDR3 extends over 14 amino acids. Between the trimmed V and J ends, which lost 1 base and 9 bases, there was a span of 13 bases. Germline V gene data show CDR1 as SEHNR and CDR2 as FQNEAQ (reference sequence). The CDR3: CASSLVRERVEQFF. CDR3 sequence (DNA): TGTGCCAGCAGCTTAGTTCGGGAGAGGGTTGAGCAGTTCTTC.

V is TRBV2 and J is TRBJ2-1; TRBD2 aligns across 12 bases. The ends lost 6 bases at V and 4 bases at J; junction bases unmatched: 13. The CDR3 has 18 amino acids. Germline V gene sequence: CDR1 SNHLY, CDR2 FYNNEI. CDR3 amino acids: CASSRTIGTSGRYNEQFF. The CDR3 DNA follows: TGTGCCAGCAGCCGAACAATTGGGACTAGCGGGCGGTACAATGAGCAGTTCTTC.

V gene TRBV4-2 combines with J gene TRBJ2-2; 9 bases match TRBD1. Germline assignment: CDR1 LGHNA and CDR2 YNFKEQ. This CDR3 is 19 amino acids long. J was trimmed by 0 bases and V by 0 bases; bases with no gene match: 8. CDR3 amino acids: CASSQDRGWTGANTGELFF. CDR3 DNA sequence: TGTGCCAGCAGCCAAGATAGGGGTTGGACAGGGGCGAACACCGGGGAGCTGTTTTTT.

The chain combines TRBV7-9 with TRBJ1-5; D unresolved. The germline gives CDR1 SEHNR, CDR2 FQNEAQ (reference sequence). V was cut by 1 base and J by 1 base, with 2 bases left in between. CDR3 length equals 13 residues. DNA of the CDR3: TGTGCCAGCAGCTTAGTAAGCAATCAGCCCCAGCATTTT. Its translation is CASSLVSNQPQHF.

This chain links TRBV7-8 with TRBJ1-5, with a weak D call TRBD1 (5 bases). V lost 5 bases, J lost 6 bases, and 14 bases lay in between. The CDR3 covers 14 residues. The germline V gene has CDR1 SGHVS and CDR2 FQNEAQ. The CDR3 DNA reads TGTGCCAGCAGCCCGGGACGCGAGGGTCAGCCCCAGCATTTT. This translates into CASSPGREGQPQHF. The complete variable domain, with remaining parts taken from reference TRBV7-8 and TRBJ1-5, reads GAGVSQSPRYKVAKRGQDVALRCDPISGHVSLFWYQQALGQGPEFLTYFQNEAQLDKSGLPSDRFFAERPEGSVSTLKIQRTQQEDSAVYLCASSPGREGQPQHFGDGTRLSIL.

The rearrangement uses TRBV28 and TRBJ1-4; D is unresolved. The V end lost 2 bases, the J end lost 4 bases, and 2 bases lay between the germline ends. The CDR3 is 12 residues long. Germline loops: CDR1 MDHEN, CDR2 SYDVKM. The CDR3 DNA reads as TGTGCCAGCAGTTTAGATAATGAAAAACTGTTTTTT. It is translated as CASSLDNEKLFF.

The V gene is TRBV29-1, the J gene TRBJ2-1; 13 nucleotides agree with TRBD2. With 3 bases clipped from V and 5 bases from J, the junction kept 7 bases outside the gene matches. The germline gives CDR1 SQVTM, CDR2 ANQGSEA. The CDR3 length is 16 residues. This CDR3 reads CSVEGTSGKRDNEQFF. CDR3 in DNA: TGCAGCGTTGAGGGGACTAGCGGGAAACGAGACAATGAGCAGTTCTTC.

The genes are TRBV9 and TRBJ2-7; possibly TRBD2 for D (6 bases). Germline CDR1 and CDR2: SGDLS and YYNGEE. This CDR3 region has 14 residues. Trimming stripped 3 bases from V and 0 bases from J, with 10 bases between. CDR3 sequence (DNA): TGTGCCAGCAGCGATGCGGGGAGCTCCTACGAGCAGTACTTC. The encoded protein is CASSDAGSSYEQYF. Full variable domain (remainder filled in from reference TRBV9 and TRBJ2-7): DSGVTQTPKHLITATGQRVTLRCSPRSGDLSVYWYQQSLDQGLQFLIQYYNGEERAKGNILERFSAQQFPDLHSELNLSSLELGDSALYFCASSDAGSSYEQYFGPGTRLTVT.

The chain is built from TRBV28 and TRBJ2-1, with 7 bases aligning to TRBD2. V lost 3 bases to trimming and J lost 7 bases; unmatched junction nucleotides: 9. Germline V gene data show CDR1 as MDHEN and CDR2 as SYDVKM. This CDR3 has 15 residues. CDR3 bases: TGTGCCAGCAGTTTGACTAGCTGGGTTACGAATGAGCAGTTCTTC. This codes for CASSLTSWVTNEQFF. Variable domain in full (rest from reference TRBV28 and TRBJ2-1): DVKVTQSSRYLVKRTGEKVFLECVQDMDHENMFWYRQDPGLGLRLIYFSYDVKMKEKGDIPEGYSVSREKKERFSLILESASTNQTSMYLCASSLTSWVTNEQFFGPGTRLTVL.

The chain employs TRBV18 and TRBJ2-3; 8 bases line up with TRBD2. CDR1 is KGHSH, CDR2 LQKENI, per germline. CDR3 length: 16 residues. The junction had 11 bases not matched to a gene; V was cut back by 5 bases and J by 4 bases. For the CDR3, the DNA is TGTGCCAGCTCATCCTGGCCAGCGGGGGCCTCAGATACGCAGTATTTT. Protein: CASSSWPAGASDTQYF.

The chain carries TRBV20-1 and TRBJ2-7; perhaps TRBD2 as D (5 bases). Looked up from germline, CDR1 is DFQATT and CDR2 is SNEGSKA (reference sequence). Trimming removed 2 bases at V and 7 bases at J, with 9 bases between. The CDR3 length is 11 residues. The CDR3 DNA reads TGCAGTGCTAGATGGACTCGGGAGCAGTACTTC. It encodes CSARWTREQYF.

V gene TRBV7-3 combines with J gene TRBJ2-1; 8 nucleotides align to TRBD2. Germline V lookup: CDR1 SGHTA, CDR2 FQGTGA. With V trimmed by 2 bases and J by 7 bases, 4 bases remained unmatched. This CDR3 contains 14 residues. The DNA of the CDR3 is TGTGCCAGCAGCTTAGCGGGAGGTCATAATGAGCAGTTCTTC. Its protein is CASSLAGGHNEQFF.

The sample holds one count of this clone. The genes are TRBV29-1 and TRBJ1-2; D may be TRBD1 (5 bases). The CDR3 is made up of 12 amino acids. V gave up 6 bases and J gave up 7 bases, with 15 bases separating them. Germline V lookup: CDR1 SQVTM, CDR2 ANQGSEA. The CDR3 protein is CSVPRDGGGYTF. The CDR3 DNA sequence: TGCAGCGTCCCCAGGGACGGAGGTGGCTACACCTTC.

The rearrangement links TRBV21-1 to TRBJ2-7; no check of the table's D call, TRBD1, against the DNA was made. TRBV21-1 is assigned pseudogene status. The CDR3 extends over 14 amino acids. Written as DNA, the CDR3 is TGTGCCAGCAGCAAAGCGCGAGGGGGCTACGAGCAGTACTTC. Its translation is CASSKARGGYEQYF.

This clone was picked up one time. One end of the junction varies from germline; a read error may be responsible. Other DNA sequences from this sample encode an identical CDR3 as well. This sequence joins TRBV6-1 and TRBJ1-1; D is perhaps TRBD1 (6 bases). Germline V gives CDR1 MNHNS, CDR2 SASEGT. The CDR3 is 15 amino acids. The CDR3 DNA is TGTGCCAGCAGTGAAGCCGGGACATCGAACACTGAAGCCTTCTTT. Translating gives CASSEAGTSNTEAFF.

The genes are TRBV4-1 and TRBJ1-2, with D hard to call. This CDR3 has 14 residues. Trimming removed 1 base from V and 3 bases from J, with 9 bases in between. Germline assignment: CDR1 MGHRA and CDR2 YSYEKL. CDR3 amino acids: CASSQAPGDYGYTF. As DNA, the CDR3 is TGCGCCAGCAGCCAAGCTCCAGGTGACTATGGCTACACCTTC.

The rearrangement uses TRBV7-6 and TRBJ2-7, with D unclear. This CDR3 has 14 amino acids. The V and J ends lost 2 bases and 2 bases respectively, with 10 bases between them. Germline V CDR1 and CDR2: SGHVS, FNYEAQ. This chain's CDR3 is CASSLMAGTYEQYF. Written as DNA, the CDR3 is TGTGCCAGCAGCTTAATGGCAGGAACCTACGAGCAGTACTTC.

The rearrangement joins TRBV7-9 to TRBJ1-3; D possibly corresponds to TRBD1 (5 bases). The CDR3 loop spans 15 amino acids. V was trimmed by 3 bases and J by 4 bases, leaving 13 bases between them. Germline V gene sequence: CDR1 SEHNR, CDR2 FQNEAQ (reference sequence). Written as DNA, the CDR3 is TGTGCCAGCAGCTTCTTCAGGGAAACCGGAAACACCATATATTTT. Residues: CASSFFRETGNTIYF.

The chain employs TRBV27 and TRBJ1-1; tentatively, D is TRBD1 (6 bases). Germline-derived CDR1 and CDR2 are MNHEY and SMNVEV (reference sequence). The CDR3 is made up of 13 amino acids. Trimming took off 3 bases at V and 7 bases at J, with 12 bases between the two ends. For the CDR3, the DNA is TGTGCCAGCAGTTTCGGGCAGGGGATTGAAGCTTTCTTT. This codes for CASSFGQGIEAFF.

This rearrangement joins TRBV27 to TRBJ1-2; 8 positions agree with TRBD1. The germline V gene has CDR1 MNHEY and CDR2 SMNVEV (reference sequence). There are 14 residues in the CDR3. V dropped 6 bases and J dropped 7; count of bases not matched to a gene: 10. CDR3 sequence (DNA): TGTGCCAGCAGCTGGACAGGGAAAACTTCTGGCTACACCTTC. This codes for CASSWTGKTSGYTF.

The rearrangement joins TRBV4-1 to TRBJ2-7; D might be TRBD1 (6 bases). V dropped 0 bases and J dropped 5 bases, with 14 bases sitting between them. The germline V gene has CDR1 MGHRA and CDR2 YSYEKL. CDR3 length: 15 residues. The CDR3 nucleotides read TGCGCCAGCAGCCAAGAAGGTACAGGGTTTCACGAGCAGTACTTC. As protein: CASSQEGTGFHEQYF.

The chain is built from TRBV7-9 and TRBJ1-2; D unresolved. The ends were cut back, 1 base at V and 3 bases at J, with 12 bases in the middle. Germline loops: CDR1 SEHNR, CDR2 FQNEAQ (reference sequence). The CDR3 totals 15 residues. The CDR3 DNA reads as TGTGCCAGCAGCTTAGTCGTGGGGAAGGACTATGGCTACACCTTC. This codes for CASSLVVGKDYGYTF. Combining the CDR3 with reference TRBV7-9 and TRBJ1-2 gives the whole variable domain DTGVSQNPRHKITKRGQNVTFRCDPISEHNRLYWYRQTLGQGPEFLTYFQNEAQLEKSRLLSDRFSAERPKGSFSTLEIQRTEQGDSAMYLCASSLVVGKDYGYTFGSGTRLTVV.

This rearrangement joins TRBV5-1 to TRBJ2-7; 10 bases are a match to TRBD2. Germline trimming cut 0 bases from V and 2 bases from J; bases unmatched to any gene: 2. The CDR3 has 15 amino acids. From germline, CDR1 is SGHRS and CDR2 YFSETQ. CDR3: CASSLGSGRAYEQYF. CDR3 DNA sequence: TGCGCCAGCAGCTTGGGGAGCGGGAGGGCCTACGAGCAGTACTTC.

The chain uses TRBV28 and TRBJ1-1; 7 bases line up with TRBD1. Germline V gene data show CDR1 as MDHEN and CDR2 as SYDVKM. The V gene end was trimmed by 8 bases and the J gene end by 1 base; junction bases not matched to a gene: 7. CDR3 length: 14 amino acids. In DNA, the CDR3 is TGTGCCAGCCGAAACAGGGGCGAGAACACTGAAGCTTTCTTT. It encodes CASRNRGENTEAFF.